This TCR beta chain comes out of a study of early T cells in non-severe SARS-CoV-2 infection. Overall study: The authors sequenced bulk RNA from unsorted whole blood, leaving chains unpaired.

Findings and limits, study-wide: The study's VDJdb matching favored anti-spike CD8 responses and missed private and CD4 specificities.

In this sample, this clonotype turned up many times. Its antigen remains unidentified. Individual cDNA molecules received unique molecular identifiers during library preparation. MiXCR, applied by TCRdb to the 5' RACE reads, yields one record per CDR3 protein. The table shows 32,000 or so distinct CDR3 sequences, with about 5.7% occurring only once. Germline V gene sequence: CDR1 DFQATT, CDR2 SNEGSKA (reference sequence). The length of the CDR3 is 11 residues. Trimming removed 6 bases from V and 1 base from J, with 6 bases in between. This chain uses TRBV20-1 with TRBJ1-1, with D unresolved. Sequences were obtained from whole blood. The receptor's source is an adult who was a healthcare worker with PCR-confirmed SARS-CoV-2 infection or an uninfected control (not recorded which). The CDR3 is CSALGNTEAFF. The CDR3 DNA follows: TGCAGTGCCCTGGGGAACACTGAAGCTTTCTTT.